Listed below are T cell receptor beta chains from one sample, sequenced in a study of shared clonotypes between healthy human individuals. Some clones are missing from TCRdb's copy, which holds only in-frame ones; the method was immunoSEQ multiplex PCR. The data contain millions of clones, about 93% of them singletons. Sequences were obtained from naive CD8+ T cells from PBMCs. The receptors were sampled from a man aged 18 to 30 in good health. Some clones in this sample may be carry-over from other donors' samples. Each CDR3 is given with its conserved first and last residue. The D gene is left open where the match is weak. Size tells how often a clone was seen (once, few, many) or the class of an expanded clone, and some rows leave it out.

j_call	clone_size	cdr3_length	d_call	v_call	cdr3_nt	cdr3_aa
TRBJ1-3	few	14	TRBD1	TRBV10-3	TGTGCCACCTGGGACAGGGAATCAAGAAACACCATATATTTT	CATWDRESRNTIYF
TRBJ2-1	NA	15	NA	TRBV4-1	TGCGCCAGCAGCCAAGCTATCGCCGCTCGGGATGAGCAGTTCTTC	CASSQAIAARDEQFF
TRBJ2-1	NA	17	NA	TRBV9	TGTGCCAGCAGCGTAGACATCCGAGGAGGACCCGTCAATGAGCAGTTCTTC	CASSVDIRGGPVNEQFF
TRBJ1-2	few	12	NA	TRBV19	TGTGCCAGTAGCCCGGACGGCTATGGCTACACCTTC	CASSPDGYGYTF
TRBJ1-2	NA	13	TRBD1	TRBV29-1	TGCAGCGTCAAAGGACAGGGGACATATGGCTACACCTTC	CSVKGQGTYGYTF
TRBJ2-1	NA	19	TRBD2	TRBV7-9	TGTGCCAGCAGCTTAGGGGGGGTAGAGAGCGGGAGTGGAGAGAATGAGCAGTTCTTC	CASSLGGVESGSGENEQFF
TRBJ2-1	NA	13	NA	TRBV11-2	TGTGCCAGCAGCCCGGGACTCCTCAATGAGCAGTTCTTC	CASSPGLLNEQFF
TRBJ2-3	NA	18	TRBD2	TRBV7-3	TGTGCCAGCAGCATCTCCGGGACTAGCGGGAGCCGGGCGGATACGCAGTATTTT	CASSISGTSGSRADTQYF
TRBJ2-7	NA	14	NA	TRBV5-1	TGCGCCAGCAGCTATAATTCGGAAAGGTACGAGCAGTACTTC	CASSYNSERYEQYF
TRBJ2-7	NA	13	NA	TRBV27	TGTGCCAGCAGTTTAAGGGGGACGAGGGAGCAGTACTTC	CASSLRGTREQYF
TRBJ2-7	NA	15	TRBD2	TRBV6-1	TGTGCCAGCAGTGACGGACTAGCGGGACTCTACGAGCAGTACTTC	CASSDGLAGLYEQYF
TRBJ1-6	NA	14	TRBD1	TRBV7-9	TGTGCCAGCAGCTTAGGACAGGGGACCTCACCCCTCCACTTT	CASSLGQGTSPLHF
TRBJ2-1	NA	17	TRBD2	TRBV5-1	TGCGCCAGCAGCTTGCGACTAGCGGGAGGGCCTAGGGATGAGCAGTTCTTC	CASSLRLAGGPRDEQFF
TRBJ2-2	NA	14	NA	TRBV2	TGTGCCAGCTCACAGGGCCCGAACACCGGGGAGCTGTTTTTT	CASSQGPNTGELFF
TRBJ2-4	NA	15	NA	TRBV19	TGTGCCAGTAGTATGGGCGGAGTAGCCAAAAACATTCAGTACTTC	CASSMGGVAKNIQYF
TRBJ1-2	NA	12	NA	TRBV15	TGTGCCACCAGCGCAGGGATGGGAGGCTACACCTTC	CATSAGMGGYTF
TRBJ2-2	NA	17	NA	TRBV11-2	TGTGCCAGCAGCTTAGATTCTACCCCGGGACGGAACGGGGAGCTGTTTTTT	CASSLDSTPGRNGELFF
TRBJ1-2	NA	11	NA	TRBV6-1	TGTGCCAGCAGTGCTGATTATGGCTACACCTTC	CASSADYGYTF
TRBJ1-4	NA	14	NA	TRBV13	TGTGCCAGCAGCCCCTCCCCACCGGAAGAAAAACTGTTTTTT	CASSPSPPEEKLFF
TRBJ2-7	NA	13	NA	TRBV6-5	TGTGCCAGCAGTTACTCATACAACCACGAGCAGTACTTC	CASSYSYNHEQYF
TRBJ1-2	NA	16	NA	TRBV27	TGTGCCAGCAGTTTAACCCGGGCATATACCGTCTATGGCTACACCTTC	CASSLTRAYTVYGYTF
TRBJ2-7	NA	13	NA	TRBV15	TGTGCCACCAACACGGGGCAGGGGAACGAGCAGTACTTC	CATNTGQGNEQYF
TRBJ2-7	NA	14	NA	TRBV6-5	TGTGCCAGCAGTTACGGGAAGGGACCCTACGAGCAGTACTTC	CASSYGKGPYEQYF
TRBJ2-7	NA	13	NA	TRBV7-8	TGTGCCAGCAGCCCCTCACCAGCCTACGAGCAGTACTTC	CASSPSPAYEQYF
TRBJ2-5	NA	15	NA	TRBV19	TGTGCCAGTAGTATAGTTCTAGGGCAGGAGGAGACCCAGTACTTC	CASSIVLGQEETQYF
TRBJ2-7	NA	13	NA	TRBV9	TGTGCCAGCAGCGGAGGTGCGCCCTACGAGCAGTACTTC	CASSGGAPYEQYF
TRBJ1-2	NA	17	NA	TRBV5-4	TGTGCCAGCAGCCCCACAGGGCTTGGAAAGGTGGACTATGGCTACACCTTC	CASSPTGLGKVDYGYTF
TRBJ1-2	once	15	NA	TRBV5-1	TGCGCCAGCAGCTTGGACCCTCAGGACCTTTATGGCTACACCTTC	CASSLDPQDLYGYTF
TRBJ1-2	NA	15	NA	TRBV27	TGTGCCAGCAGTTTATCGATGGGATCGGTGGATGGCTACACCTTC	CASSLSMGSVDGYTF
TRBJ1-1	NA	16	NA	TRBV4-2	TGTGCCAGCAGCCAAGATCATCCGGCCAGGAACACTGAAGCTTTCTTT	CASSQDHPARNTEAFF
TRBJ2-7	NA	17	NA	TRBV27	TGTGCCAGCAGTTTATCGAGGGGGACCCTTAAACACTACGAGCAGTACTTC	CASSLSRGTLKHYEQYF
TRBJ2-1	NA	14	TRBD2	TRBV5-6	TGTGCCAGCAGCTTGGGCGGGAGCTACAATGAGCAGTTCTTC	CASSLGGSYNEQFF
TRBJ2-4	NA	16	NA	TRBV9	TGTGCCAGCAGCCCGGTAGGCACTCTCACCGGCGACATTCAGTACTTC	CASSPVGTLTGDIQYF
TRBJ1-2	NA	16	TRBD1	TRBV7-8	TGTGCCAGCAGCTTAGGAACGACAGGGAAGATTAGAGGCTACACCTTC	CASSLGTTGKIRGYTF
TRBJ1-3	NA	15	TRBD1	TRBV7-2	TGTGCCAGCAGCTTGGACAGGGGGCCTGGAAACACCATATATTTT	CASSLDRGPGNTIYF
TRBJ2-7	NA	14	NA	TRBV7-3	TGTGCCAGCAGCCCCGACCAGGGACACTACGAGCAGTACTTC	CASSPDQGHYEQYF
TRBJ1-4	NA	12	NA	TRBV30	TGTGCCTGGAACAGGGCCGGTGAAAAACTGTTTTTT	CAWNRAGEKLFF
TRBJ1-2	NA	16	TRBD1	TRBV2	TGTGCCAGCAGCCAAACCGGGACAGGGGCCCCCAATGGCTACACCTTC	CASSQTGTGAPNGYTF
TRBJ1-1	NA	17	TRBD1	TRBV19	TGTGCCAGTAGGCCGTTGACAGGGGTGAATTGGGGGACTGAAGCTTTCTTT	CASRPLTGVNWGTEAFF
TRBJ2-2	NA	19	TRBD2	TRBV11-2	TGTGCCAGCAGCTCAGGAGGTCTAGCGGGAGGGCCAGGAGTCGGGGAGCTGTTTTTT	CASSSGGLAGGPGVGELFF
TRBJ1-1	NA	15	TRBD1	TRBV7-9	TGTGCCAGCAGCTTAGTTACAGGGGTCTTCACTGAAGCTTTCTTT	CASSLVTGVFTEAFF
TRBJ2-7	NA	14	NA	TRBV28	TGTGCCAGCAGTTTATTGCCTGAGGCGGACGAGCAGTACTTC	CASSLLPEADEQYF
TRBJ1-2	NA	13	TRBD1	TRBV13	TGTGCCAGCAGCGCCCGGGACAGCTATGGCTACACCTTC	CASSARDSYGYTF
TRBJ2-3	NA	14	NA	TRBV27	TGTGCCAGCAGCGCCCCTTATGTAGATGGTACGCAGTATTTT	CASSAPYVDGTQYF
TRBJ1-1	NA	14	NA	TRBV28	TGTGCCAGCAGTTTAACGACAGGGAACACTGAAGCTTTCTTT	CASSLTTGNTEAFF
TRBJ2-2	NA	12	NA	TRBV7-9	TGTGCCAGCAGCCCGGACACCGGGGAGCTGTTTTTT	CASSPDTGELFF
TRBJ1-1	NA	16	NA	TRBV6-5	TGTGCCAGCAGTTACTCCACGGGGGGGTTTGCCACTGAAGCTTTCTTT	CASSYSTGGFATEAFF
TRBJ2-3	NA	16	NA	TRBV9	TGTGCCAGCAGCTTCCGCGGGCCCCCGAATACAGATACGCAGTATTTT	CASSFRGPPNTDTQYF
TRBJ1-3	NA	16	NA	TRBV28	TGTGCCAGCAGTTTATCCGCCGGCAAGGCTGGAAACACCATATATTTT	CASSLSAGKAGNTIYF
TRBJ2-1	NA	13	NA	TRBV27	TGTGCCAGCAGTTTAAATTCCTACAATGAGCAGTTCTTC	CASSLNSYNEQFF
TRBJ1-2	once	17	NA	TRBV7-9	TGTGCCAGCAGCTTCGGCGGGTCGGCACTACCGAGCTATGGCTACACCTTC	CASSFGGSALPSYGYTF
TRBJ1-2	NA	13	NA	TRBV19	TGTGCCAGTAGTATTCGGGCTAACTATGGCTACACCTTC	CASSIRANYGYTF
TRBJ1-1	NA	12	NA	TRBV19	TGTGCCTCCTCCCAGACAGTCGCTGAAGCTTTCTTT	CASSQTVAEAFF